The next 11 T cell receptor beta chains were all read from a single sample in a study of blood T cell repertoires in COVID-19. Here immunoSEQ multiplex PCR was the method, and the copy in TCRdb shows in-frame clones only, minus some. The sample holds 250,000 to 350,000 clones, 87% seen once. The sequenced sample consisted of PBMCs or T cells enriched from blood (not recorded which). These receptors all come from a woman younger than 35 who had recovered from COVID-19.

This chain joins TRBV2 and TRBJ1-1; the D gene is possibly TRBD1 (6 bases). Germline values: CDR1 SNHLY, CDR2 FYNNEI. Trimming removed 10 bases at V and 11 bases at J, with 17 bases between. The CDR3 sequence is 11 residues long. For the CDR3, the DNA is TGTGCCACCCGGACCAAGGGGGGGGCTTTCTTT. This translates into CATRTKGGAFF.

This clone was counted a single time. The chain has TRBV5-5 and TRBJ2-1; a weak D match, TRBD1 (6 bases). CDR1 and CDR2 from the germline V gene are SGHKS and YYEKEE (reference sequence). Deletions cut 5 bases from V and 8 bases from J, with 14 bases between. The length of the CDR3 is 13 residues. Here the CDR3 reads CASRRTAGDEQFF. DNA for the CDR3: TGTGCCAGCAGACGGACAGCTGGGGATGAGCAGTTCTTC.

V usage is TRBV24-1 and J usage is TRBJ2-3, with D perhaps matching TRBD2 (6 bases). Germline V gives CDR1 KGHDR, CDR2 SFDVKD. Trimming shortened V by 3 bases and J by 2 bases, and 17 bases separated the two germline ends. This CDR3 is built from 17 residues. DNA for the CDR3: TGTGCCACCAGTGATGCGGGACGGAGATCTTACACAGATACGCAGTATTTT. It translates to CATSDAGRRSYTDTQYF.

V usage is TRBV10-3 and J usage is TRBJ1-4; 10 positions match TRBD1. The CDR3 sequence is 15 residues long. In germline, CDR1 is ENHRY, CDR2 SYGVKD. After removal of 0 bases from V and 6 bases from J, the junction contained 1 base not matched to a gene. This CDR3 reads CAISESGTGDEKLFF. The DNA of the CDR3 is TGTGCCATCAGTGAGTCCGGGACAGGGGATGAAAAACTGTTTTTT.

As to this clone: Other DNA sequences within the sample encode an identical CDR3. The rearrangement links TRBV7-3 to TRBJ1-1; weak D call: TRBD1 (5 bases). The CDR3 loop spans 13 amino acids. Germline V gene lookup returns CDR1 SGHTA and CDR2 FQGTGA. The V and J ends lost 3 bases and 1 base respectively, with 6 bases between them. DNA of the CDR3: TGTGCCAGCAGCTTTACAGGGAACACTGAAGCTTTCTTT. This translates into CASSFTGNTEAFF.

The count of this clone is one. V and J are TRBV5-4 and TRBJ2-3; TRBD1 is a possible D gene (5 bases). This CDR3 is built from 15 residues. With 0 bases removed from V and 0 bases from J, the gap between germline ends came to 8 bases. The germline CDR1 and CDR2 sequences are SGHNT and YYREEE (reference sequence). The CDR3 protein is CASSLGQYSTDTQYF. The CDR3 bases are TGTGCCAGCAGCTTGGGACAGTATAGCACAGATACGCAGTATTTT.

For the CDR3, the DNA is TGTGCCAGCAGCCGGACTTTAAGCTCCTACGAGCAGTACTTC. Its protein is CASSRTLSSYEQYF. J is TRBJ2-7 and V is TRBV3-1 (or the pseudogene TRBV3-2); tentative D call: TRBD2 (5 bases). Germline V gene sequence: CDR1 LGHDT, CDR2 YNNKEL (reference sequence). The ends were cut back, 4 bases at V and 0 bases at J, with 10 bases in the middle. The CDR3 spans 14 residues.

This clone occurred once. The chain is built from TRBV6-6 and TRBJ2-7; D may be TRBD1 (6 bases). CDR1 MNHNY and CDR2 SVGAGI come from the germline V gene (reference sequence). This CDR3 spans 15 amino acids. Trimming removed 5 bases at V and 0 bases at J, with 14 bases between. The CDR3 sequence: CASSNDRSRSYEQYF. The CDR3 DNA is TGTGCCAGCAGTAATGACAGGTCCCGCTCCTACGAGCAGTACTTC.

This chain uses TRBV7-9 with TRBJ1-1; possible D gene TRBD1, 6 bases. Trimming pared 5 bases from V and 8 bases from J, leaving 15 bases between. Germline V gene lookup returns CDR1 SEHNR and CDR2 FQNEAQ (reference sequence). The CDR3 consists of 13 residues. CDR3 nucleotides: TGTGCCAGCAGCCACGACAGGAGCCAGGAAGCTTTCTTT. Residues: CASSHDRSQEAFF.

The V call is TRBV7-2, the J call TRBJ2-3; D not resolved. Trimming removed 5 bases at V and 2 bases at J, with 14 bases between. The CDR3 spans 15 residues. The germline CDR1 and CDR2 sequences are SGHTA and FQGNSA. For the CDR3, the DNA is TGTGCCAGCAGCCAGCGCGGTAGGAACACAGATACGCAGTATTTT. Translating it yields CASSQRGRNTDTQYF. The full variable domain, with the rest looked up from reference TRBV7-2 and TRBJ2-3, is GAGVSQSPSNKVTEKGKDVELRCDPISGHTALYWYRQSLGQGLEFLIYFQGNSAPDKSGLPSDRFSAERTGGSVSTLTIQRTQQEDSAVYLCASSQRGRNTDTQYFGPGTRLTVL.

This clone turned up a few times. This sequence joins TRBV9 and TRBJ1-4, with D perhaps matching TRBD1 (5 bases). The CDR3 length is 14 residues. Germline V CDR1 and CDR2: SGDLS, YYNGEE. V gave up 3 bases and J gave up 8 bases, with 14 bases separating them. The chain's CDR3 is CASSEDTAGEKLFF. CDR3 nucleotide sequence: TGTGCCAGCAGCGAGGACACGGCAGGGGAAAAACTGTTTTTT.